Following are 21 T cell receptor beta chains from one sample sequenced in a study of blood T cell repertoires in COVID-19. Produced via immunoSEQ multiplex PCR; TCRdb's table is partial and in-frame only. This table has about 270,000 clones, more than 75% appearing once. The sequenced sample was peripheral blood. The receptors originated from a man aged 40-50 years with active or convalescent COVID-19.

A single count supports this clone. V usage is TRBV11-3 and J usage is TRBJ2-1; D gene unclear. Germline CDR1 reads SGHNT; CDR2 reads YENEEA. The CDR3 length is 17 residues. The V and J ends lost 6 bases and 1 base respectively, with 19 bases between them. The CDR3 reads CASSHPAVSVSYNEQFF. CDR3 in DNA: TGTGCCAGCAGTCACCCGGCGGTGAGTGTATCCTACAATGAGCAGTTCTTC.

This clone was seen once. CDR3 nucleotides: TGTGCCAGCAGTTTCACACCGGGACTAGCGCACAATGAGCAGTTCTTC. It encodes CASSFTPGLAHNEQFF. The rearrangement joins TRBV27 to TRBJ2-1; 10 positions match TRBD2. This CDR3 contains 16 residues. The junction had 7 bases not matched to a gene; V was cut back by 3 bases and J by 5 bases. Germline lookup yields CDR1 MNHEY and CDR2 SMNVEV (reference sequence).

The CDR3 bases are TGTGCCAGCAGCTCCCGGGACAGGAGCTCCTACGAGCAGTACTTC. Translating gives CASSSRDRSSYEQYF. The genes are TRBV21-1 and TRBJ2-7; the listed D gene, TRBD1, was not tested against the DNA. TRBV21-1 is an annotated pseudogene. CDR3 length equals 15 residues.

The rearrangement joins TRBV3-1 (or the pseudogene TRBV3-2) to TRBJ2-4; D is possibly TRBD2 (6 bases). Germline values: CDR1 LGHDT, CDR2 YNNKEL (reference sequence). The V gene lost 7 bases and the J gene lost 3 bases, with 16 bases spanning the gap. The CDR3 length is 15 residues. The CDR3 DNA is TGTGCCAGCACCTCTAGCGTGGGCAACAAAAACATTCAGTACTTC. This sequence encodes CASTSSVGNKNIQYF.

V gene TRBV5-1 combines with J gene TRBJ1-2; the match to TRBD1 covers 7 bases. Per the germline V gene, CDR1 is SGHRS and CDR2 is YFSETQ. V lost 3 bases to trimming and J lost 2 bases; unmatched junction nucleotides: 4. The CDR3 is 14 amino acids. This chain's CDR3 is CASSSTTGNYGYTF. In DNA, the CDR3 is TGCGCCAGCAGCTCGACGACAGGGAACTATGGCTACACCTTC.

The J gene is TRBJ2-7, the V gene TRBV6-5; weak D call: TRBD1 (5 bases). V was clipped by 7 bases and J by 2 bases, with 12 bases between them. Germline lookup yields CDR1 MNHEY and CDR2 SVGAGI. This CDR3 is built from 13 residues. Written as DNA, the CDR3 is TGTGCCAGCACCCTGACAGTTGCCTACGAGCAGTACTTC. It specifies CASTLTVAYEQYF.

The table lists this clone with a few counts. The J gene is TRBJ2-1, the V gene TRBV11-2; TRBD2 aligns across 9 bases. This CDR3 is 19 amino acids long. Germline V CDR1 and CDR2: SGHAT, FQNNGV. V dropped 5 bases and J dropped 7; count of bases not matched to a gene: 21. The CDR3 DNA is TGTGCCAGCAGCACCACGCCTAGCGATTGGACGCGGGGGGGGAATGAGCAGTTCTTC. This sequence encodes CASSTTPSDWTRGGNEQFF.

This clone was counted a few times. In DNA, the CDR3 is TGTGCCAGCAGCAGGAGGACATCAGGGGACGAGCAGTACTTC. The encoded protein is CASSRRTSGDEQYF. This chain connects TRBV21-1 to TRBJ2-7; the DNA was not compared with TRBD1, the D call given in the table. TRBV21-1 is recorded as a pseudogene. The CDR3 has 14 residues.

The rearrangement uses TRBV27 and TRBJ1-6; D gene unclear. This CDR3 spans 16 amino acids. With 4 bases removed from V and 9 bases from J, the gap between germline ends came to 19 bases. The germline gives CDR1 MNHEY, CDR2 SMNVEV (reference sequence). The CDR3 sequence is CASSSSSPGGGSPLHF. DNA of the CDR3: TGTGCCAGCAGTTCCTCGAGCCCCGGAGGCGGTTCACCCCTCCACTTT.

V is TRBV10-2 and J is TRBJ1-5; weak D call: TRBD1 (5 bases). Germline CDR1 reads WSHSY; CDR2 reads SAAADI. V was pared by 7 bases and J by 10 bases, with 14 bases between. This CDR3 is 12 amino acids long. CDR3 amino acids: CASTRGDSPQHF. The CDR3, as DNA: TGCGCCAGCACGCGGGGTGACAGTCCCCAGCATTTT.

The chain carries TRBV27 and TRBJ1-4; D uncertain. Germline V gene sequence: CDR1 MNHEY, CDR2 SMNVEV (reference sequence). The length of the CDR3 is 16 residues. V was trimmed by 4 bases and J by 0 bases, leaving 12 bases between them. Written as DNA, the CDR3 is TGTGCCAGCAGTTACGGAGGGATCCCAACTAATGAAAAACTGTTTTTT. Encoded protein: CASSYGGIPTNEKLFF. The complete variable domain, with remaining parts taken from reference TRBV27 and TRBJ1-4, reads EAQVTQNPRYLITVTGKKLTVTCSQNMNHEYMSWYRQDPGLGLRQIYYSMNVEVTDKGDVPEGYKVSRKEKRNFPLILESPSPNQTSLYFCASSYGGIPTNEKLFFGSGTQLSVL.

This clone was detected once. The chain employs TRBV7-2 and TRBJ2-2; 8 bases fit TRBD2. In germline, CDR1 is SGHTA, CDR2 FQGNSA. The CDR3 covers 15 residues. V lost 5 bases, J lost 7 bases, and 9 bases stayed unmatched. The CDR3 spells CASSPSGGRVGELFF. CDR3 bases: TGTGCCAGCAGCCCGAGCGGGGGAAGGGTCGGGGAGCTGTTTTTT.

This clone was seen only once. V and J are TRBV2 and TRBJ1-2; a possible D gene is TRBD1 (5 bases). V was pared by 4 bases and J by 3 bases, with 6 bases between. The CDR3 is 12 residues long. Germline V CDR1 and CDR2: SNHLY, FYNNEI. The CDR3 region is CASSGGDYGYTF. CDR3 nucleotide sequence: TGTGCCAGCAGTGGGGGGGACTATGGCTACACCTTC.

The chain recombines TRBV19 with TRBJ1-4; TRBD1 aligns across 9 bases. The germline V gene encodes CDR1 LNHDA and CDR2 SQIVND (reference sequence). The CDR3 has 15 residues. The junction had 7 bases not matched to a gene; V was cut back by 4 bases and J by 7 bases. CDR3 in amino acids: CASSTPGDRAEKLFF. As DNA, the CDR3 is TGTGCCAGTAGTACCCCGGGGGACAGGGCTGAAAAACTGTTTTTT.

The chain couples TRBV11-2 to TRBJ1-2; 7 bases match TRBD1. V shed 5 bases and J 8 bases; nucleotides not matched to a gene: 5. CDR1 is SGHAT, CDR2 FQNNGV, per germline. The CDR3 is 12 amino acids. DNA of the CDR3: TGTGCCAGCAGCCCAGGGACAGCGGGCTACACCTTC. Translating gives CASSPGTAGYTF. The complete variable domain, with remaining parts taken from reference TRBV11-2 and TRBJ1-2, reads EAGVAQSPRYKIIEKRQSVAFWCNPISGHATLYWYQQILGQGPKLLIQFQNNGVVDDSQLPKDRFSAERLKGVDSTLKIQPAKLEDSAVYLCASSPGTAGYTFGSGTRLTVV.

This rearrangement joins TRBV3-1 (or the pseudogene TRBV3-2) to TRBJ1-2; no firm D call. V lost 5 bases and J 6 bases, leaving 10 bases between the germline ends. The CDR3 is made up of 12 amino acids. CDR1 and CDR2 from the germline V gene are LGHDT and YNNKEL (reference sequence). The chain's CDR3 is CASSKTVNGYTF. The DNA of the CDR3 is TGTGCCAGCAGCAAGACTGTGAATGGCTACACCTTC.

V usage is TRBV5-1 and J usage is TRBJ2-2; TRBD1 might be the D (5 bases). V shed 0 bases and J shed 7 bases, with 10 bases lying between them. This CDR3 is 14 amino acids long. CDR1 is SGHRS and CDR2 is YFSETQ in the germline V gene. The CDR3 here is CASSLVQGLGELFF. The CDR3 DNA reads TGCGCCAGCAGCTTGGTTCAGGGCCTCGGGGAGCTGTTTTTT.

The sample holds a few counts of this clone. This chain uses TRBV19 with TRBJ1-4; TRBD1 matches 7 bases. V dropped 5 bases and J dropped 6; count of bases not matched to a gene: 9. The CDR3 totals 15 residues. Per the germline V gene, CDR1 is LNHDA and CDR2 is SQIVND (reference sequence). As DNA, the CDR3 is TGTGCCAGTAGTCGCACCGGGACAGACTATGAAAAACTGTTTTTT. This encodes CASSRTGTDYEKLFF.

The chain joins TRBV12-3 or TRBV12-4 to TRBJ2-3; 7 bases line up with TRBD2. The junction had 4 bases not matched to a gene; V was cut back by 6 bases and J by 4 bases. CDR3 length: 13 amino acids. CDR3: CASSRGEADTQYF. The CDR3 DNA sequence: TGTGCCAGCAGCCGGGGGGAGGCAGATACGCAGTATTTT.

The chain uses TRBV19 and TRBJ2-7, with TRBD1 matching over 9 bases. V lost 4 bases to trimming and J lost 6 bases; unmatched junction nucleotides: 10. Germline V gene sequence: CDR1 LNHDA, CDR2 SQIVND (reference sequence). This CDR3 is 15 amino acids long. CDR3 sequence: CASSKTGGTYFEQYF. CDR3 DNA sequence: TGTGCCAGTAGTAAGACAGGGGGTACCTATTTCGAGCAGTACTTC.

The chain employs TRBV30 and TRBJ2-5; TRBD2 agrees at 11 bases. Germline V gene lookup returns CDR1 GTSNPN and CDR2 SVGIG (reference sequence). The CDR3 spans 14 residues. The junction had 8 bases not matched to a gene; V was cut back by 7 bases and J by 4 bases. CDR3: CASTSGMILETQYF. The CDR3 DNA sequence: TGTGCCTCGACTAGCGGGATGATACTAGAGACCCAGTACTTC.